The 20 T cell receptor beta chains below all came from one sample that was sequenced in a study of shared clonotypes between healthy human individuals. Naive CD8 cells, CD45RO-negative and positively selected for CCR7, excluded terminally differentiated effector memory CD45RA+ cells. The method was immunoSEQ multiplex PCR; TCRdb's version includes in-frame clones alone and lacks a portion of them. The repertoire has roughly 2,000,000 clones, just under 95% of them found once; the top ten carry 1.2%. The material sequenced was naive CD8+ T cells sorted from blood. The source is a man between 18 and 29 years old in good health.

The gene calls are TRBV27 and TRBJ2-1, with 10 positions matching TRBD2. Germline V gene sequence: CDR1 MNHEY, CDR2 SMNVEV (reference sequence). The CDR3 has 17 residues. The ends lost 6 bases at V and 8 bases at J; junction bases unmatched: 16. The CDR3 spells CASSPLVPAGGPDEQFF. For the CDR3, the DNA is TGTGCCAGCAGCCCCTTAGTGCCAGCGGGAGGGCCAGATGAGCAGTTCTTC.

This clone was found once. CDR3 amino acids: CASRTQGDSSYEQYF. The CDR3 coding sequence is TGTGCCAGCAGAACCCAGGGGGACAGCTCCTACGAGCAGTACTTC. The chain joins TRBV13 to TRBJ2-7, with 7 bases matching TRBD1. This CDR3 region has 15 residues. V gave up 6 bases and J gave up 0 bases; unmatched junction bases: 8. Germline loops: CDR1 PRHDT, CDR2 FYEKMQ (reference sequence).

This chain's CDR3 is CASSDWTGKGAEAFF. The CDR3 DNA is TGTGCCAGCAGTGATTGGACAGGGAAGGGTGCTGAAGCTTTCTTT. The chain carries TRBV6-1 and TRBJ1-1, with TRBD1 matching over 8 bases. Germline CDR1 MNHNS, CDR2 SASEGT. The CDR3 is 15 residues long. The V gene end was trimmed by 3 bases and the J gene end by 6 bases; junction bases not matched to a gene: 9.

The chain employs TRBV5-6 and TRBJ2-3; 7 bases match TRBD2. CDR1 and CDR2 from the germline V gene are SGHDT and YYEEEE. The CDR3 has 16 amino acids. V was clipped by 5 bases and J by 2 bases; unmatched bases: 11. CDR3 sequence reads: CASSVEAGTPTDTQYF. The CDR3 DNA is TGTGCCAGCAGTGTGGAAGCGGGGACCCCCACAGATACGCAGTATTTT.

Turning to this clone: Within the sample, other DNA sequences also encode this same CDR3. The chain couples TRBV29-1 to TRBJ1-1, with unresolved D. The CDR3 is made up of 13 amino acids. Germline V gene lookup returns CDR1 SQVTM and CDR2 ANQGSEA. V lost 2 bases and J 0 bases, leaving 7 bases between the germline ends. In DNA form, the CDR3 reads TGCAGCGTTGAATCCGGGCTGAACACTGAAGCTTTCTTT. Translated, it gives CSVESGLNTEAFF.

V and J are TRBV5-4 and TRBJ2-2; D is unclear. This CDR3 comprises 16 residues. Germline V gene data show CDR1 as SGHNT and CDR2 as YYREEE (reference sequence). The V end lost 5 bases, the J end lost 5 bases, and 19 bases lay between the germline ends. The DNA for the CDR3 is TGTGCCAGCAGTATACCGGGTCTAACGGAGACCGGGGAGCTGTTTTTT. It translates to CASSIPGLTETGELFF.

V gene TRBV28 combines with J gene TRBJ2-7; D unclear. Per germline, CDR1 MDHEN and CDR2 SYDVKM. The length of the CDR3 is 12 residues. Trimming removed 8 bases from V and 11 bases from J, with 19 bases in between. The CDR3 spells CASAYFDGEEYF. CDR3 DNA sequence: TGTGCCAGCGCCTATTTCGACGGAGAGGAGTACTTC. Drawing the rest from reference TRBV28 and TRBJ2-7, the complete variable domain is DVKVTQSSRYLVKRTGEKVFLECVQDMDHENMFWYRQDPGLGLRLIYFSYDVKMKEKGDIPEGYSVSREKKERFSLILESASTNQTSMYLCASAYFDGEEYFGPGTRLTVT.

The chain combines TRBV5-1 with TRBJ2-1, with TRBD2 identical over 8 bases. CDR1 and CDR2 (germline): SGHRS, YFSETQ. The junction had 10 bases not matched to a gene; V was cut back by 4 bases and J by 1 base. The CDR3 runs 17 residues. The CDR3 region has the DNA TGCGCCAGCAGCCGGGTCGGACTAGCCGAATCCTACAATGAGCAGTTCTTC. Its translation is CASSRVGLAESYNEQFF.

CDR3 DNA sequence: TGTGCCAGCAGTTCAAACCGGGACAGCTATGAGCAGTTCTTC. Protein product: CASSSNRDSYEQFF. The rearrangement uses TRBV27 and TRBJ2-1; 7 nucleotides agree with TRBD1. In germline, CDR1 is MNHEY, CDR2 SMNVEV (reference sequence). The CDR3 is 14 residues long. With V trimmed by 4 bases and J by 8 bases, 8 bases remained unmatched.

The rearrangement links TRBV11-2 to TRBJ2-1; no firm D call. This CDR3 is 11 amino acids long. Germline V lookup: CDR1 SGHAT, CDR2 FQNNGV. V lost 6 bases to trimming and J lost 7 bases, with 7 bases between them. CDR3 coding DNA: TGTGCCAGCAGAGAGGTTAATGAGCAGTTCTTC. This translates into CASREVNEQFF.

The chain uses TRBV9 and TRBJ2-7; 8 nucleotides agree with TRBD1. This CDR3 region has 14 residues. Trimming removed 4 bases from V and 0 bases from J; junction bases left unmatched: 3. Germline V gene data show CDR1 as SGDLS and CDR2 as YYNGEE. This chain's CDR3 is CASSQGASSYEQYF. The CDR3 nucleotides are TGTGCCAGCAGCCAGGGGGCGAGCTCCTACGAGCAGTACTTC.

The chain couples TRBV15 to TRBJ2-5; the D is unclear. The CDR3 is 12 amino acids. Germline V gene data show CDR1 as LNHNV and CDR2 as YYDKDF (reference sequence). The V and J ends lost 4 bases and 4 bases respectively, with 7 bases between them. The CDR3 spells CATSNHAETQYF. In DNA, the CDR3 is TGTGCCACCAGCAACCATGCAGAGACCCAGTACTTC.

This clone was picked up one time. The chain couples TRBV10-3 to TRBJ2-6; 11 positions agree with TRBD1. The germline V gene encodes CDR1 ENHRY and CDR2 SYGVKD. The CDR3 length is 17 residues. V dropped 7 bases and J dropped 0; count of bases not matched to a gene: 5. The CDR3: CAIKYGTGGSGANVLTF. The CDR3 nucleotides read TGTGCCATCAAGTATGGGACAGGGGGCTCTGGGGCCAACGTCCTGACTTTC.

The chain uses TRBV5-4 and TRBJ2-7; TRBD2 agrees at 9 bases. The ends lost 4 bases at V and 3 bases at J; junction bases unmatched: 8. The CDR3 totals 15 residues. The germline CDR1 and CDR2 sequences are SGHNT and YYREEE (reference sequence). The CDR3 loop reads CASSKEGSGSYEQYF. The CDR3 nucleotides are TGTGCCAGCAGCAAGGAGGGTAGCGGGAGCTACGAGCAGTACTTC.

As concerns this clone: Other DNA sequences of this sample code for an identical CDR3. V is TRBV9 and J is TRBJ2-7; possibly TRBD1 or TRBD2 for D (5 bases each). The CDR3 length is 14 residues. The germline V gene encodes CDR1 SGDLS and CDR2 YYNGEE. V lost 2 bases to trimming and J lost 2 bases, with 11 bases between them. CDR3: CASSVGTEAYEQYF. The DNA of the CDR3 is TGTGCCAGCAGCGTCGGGACGGAAGCCTACGAGCAGTACTTC.

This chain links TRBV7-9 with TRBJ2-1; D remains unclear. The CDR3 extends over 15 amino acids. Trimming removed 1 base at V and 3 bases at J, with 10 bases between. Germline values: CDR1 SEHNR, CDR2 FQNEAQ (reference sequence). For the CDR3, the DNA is TGTGCCAGCAGCTTAGTGAATCAGGACTACAATGAGCAGTTCTTC. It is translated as CASSLVNQDYNEQFF.

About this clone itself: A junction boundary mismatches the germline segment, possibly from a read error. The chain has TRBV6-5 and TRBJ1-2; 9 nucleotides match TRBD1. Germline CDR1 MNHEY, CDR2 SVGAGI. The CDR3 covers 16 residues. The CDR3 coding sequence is TGTGCCAGCAGTAACTCACAGGGGGCTTTTATGGGTGGCTACACCTTC. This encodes CASSNSQGAFMGGYTF.

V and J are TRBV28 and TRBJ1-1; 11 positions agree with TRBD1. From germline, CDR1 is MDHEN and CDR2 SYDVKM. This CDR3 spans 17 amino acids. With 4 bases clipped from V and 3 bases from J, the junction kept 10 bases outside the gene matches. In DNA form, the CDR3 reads TGTGCCAGCAGTTCGGGACAGGGGGATTCCTGGCACACTGAAGCTTTCTTT. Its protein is CASSSGQGDSWHTEAFF.

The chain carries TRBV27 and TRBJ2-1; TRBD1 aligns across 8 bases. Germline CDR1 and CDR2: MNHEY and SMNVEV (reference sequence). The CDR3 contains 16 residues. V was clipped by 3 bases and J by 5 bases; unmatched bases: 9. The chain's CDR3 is CASSFLLQGVNNEQFF. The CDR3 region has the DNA TGTGCCAGCAGTTTCTTATTACAGGGGGTTAACAATGAGCAGTTCTTC.

CDR3 nucleotide sequence: TGTGCCAGCAGTGACTCGCTCAGATCACCCCTCCACTTT. The encoded protein is CASSDSLRSPLHF. The V call is TRBV6-4, the J call TRBJ1-6; D is unresolved. Germline V gene lookup returns CDR1 MRHNA and CDR2 SNTAGT. The CDR3 contains 13 residues. V gave up 0 bases and J gave up 10 bases, with 7 bases separating them.